The sequence of this TCR beta chain was determined in a study of CD8+ T cells in alopecia areata. Specified treatment: oral pan-JAK inhibitor, 5-10 mg twice daily. Germline V CDR1 and CDR2: GTSNPN, SVGIG (reference sequence). CDR3 size: 13 residues. V lost 7 bases and J lost 2, with 12 bases in between. Following RNA extraction, reverse transcription yielded cDNA that acted as the sequencing template. Only in-frame clones appear in the TCRdb table, and some are missing; sequencing was by immunoSEQ multiplex PCR. The repertoire holds 110,000 or so clones, with about 61% as singletons. Study-level points and caveats: Among the 100 top clones, expanded CD8+ clones, like scalp clonality, were significantly decreased by tofacitinib. Because of a solitary nonresponder, the connection of baseline CD8+ expansion to response stays uncertain. TCRs were shared less clearly across patients than in mice, possibly for HLA-related reasons. There were many expanded lesional clones persisting in scalp and blood during tofacitinib.

Turning to this clone: Its matching antigen is unknown.

The TCR was taken from a human donor with alopecia areata. The gene calls are TRBV30 and TRBJ1-5, with D perhaps matching TRBD1 (5 bases). This specimen was CD8+ T cells sorted from blood, taken at week 4, from a patient treated with tofacitinib. The CDR3 bases are TGTGCCTTTTCCGACAGCGGCAATCAGCCCCAGCATTTT. Its protein is CAFSDSGNQPQHF.